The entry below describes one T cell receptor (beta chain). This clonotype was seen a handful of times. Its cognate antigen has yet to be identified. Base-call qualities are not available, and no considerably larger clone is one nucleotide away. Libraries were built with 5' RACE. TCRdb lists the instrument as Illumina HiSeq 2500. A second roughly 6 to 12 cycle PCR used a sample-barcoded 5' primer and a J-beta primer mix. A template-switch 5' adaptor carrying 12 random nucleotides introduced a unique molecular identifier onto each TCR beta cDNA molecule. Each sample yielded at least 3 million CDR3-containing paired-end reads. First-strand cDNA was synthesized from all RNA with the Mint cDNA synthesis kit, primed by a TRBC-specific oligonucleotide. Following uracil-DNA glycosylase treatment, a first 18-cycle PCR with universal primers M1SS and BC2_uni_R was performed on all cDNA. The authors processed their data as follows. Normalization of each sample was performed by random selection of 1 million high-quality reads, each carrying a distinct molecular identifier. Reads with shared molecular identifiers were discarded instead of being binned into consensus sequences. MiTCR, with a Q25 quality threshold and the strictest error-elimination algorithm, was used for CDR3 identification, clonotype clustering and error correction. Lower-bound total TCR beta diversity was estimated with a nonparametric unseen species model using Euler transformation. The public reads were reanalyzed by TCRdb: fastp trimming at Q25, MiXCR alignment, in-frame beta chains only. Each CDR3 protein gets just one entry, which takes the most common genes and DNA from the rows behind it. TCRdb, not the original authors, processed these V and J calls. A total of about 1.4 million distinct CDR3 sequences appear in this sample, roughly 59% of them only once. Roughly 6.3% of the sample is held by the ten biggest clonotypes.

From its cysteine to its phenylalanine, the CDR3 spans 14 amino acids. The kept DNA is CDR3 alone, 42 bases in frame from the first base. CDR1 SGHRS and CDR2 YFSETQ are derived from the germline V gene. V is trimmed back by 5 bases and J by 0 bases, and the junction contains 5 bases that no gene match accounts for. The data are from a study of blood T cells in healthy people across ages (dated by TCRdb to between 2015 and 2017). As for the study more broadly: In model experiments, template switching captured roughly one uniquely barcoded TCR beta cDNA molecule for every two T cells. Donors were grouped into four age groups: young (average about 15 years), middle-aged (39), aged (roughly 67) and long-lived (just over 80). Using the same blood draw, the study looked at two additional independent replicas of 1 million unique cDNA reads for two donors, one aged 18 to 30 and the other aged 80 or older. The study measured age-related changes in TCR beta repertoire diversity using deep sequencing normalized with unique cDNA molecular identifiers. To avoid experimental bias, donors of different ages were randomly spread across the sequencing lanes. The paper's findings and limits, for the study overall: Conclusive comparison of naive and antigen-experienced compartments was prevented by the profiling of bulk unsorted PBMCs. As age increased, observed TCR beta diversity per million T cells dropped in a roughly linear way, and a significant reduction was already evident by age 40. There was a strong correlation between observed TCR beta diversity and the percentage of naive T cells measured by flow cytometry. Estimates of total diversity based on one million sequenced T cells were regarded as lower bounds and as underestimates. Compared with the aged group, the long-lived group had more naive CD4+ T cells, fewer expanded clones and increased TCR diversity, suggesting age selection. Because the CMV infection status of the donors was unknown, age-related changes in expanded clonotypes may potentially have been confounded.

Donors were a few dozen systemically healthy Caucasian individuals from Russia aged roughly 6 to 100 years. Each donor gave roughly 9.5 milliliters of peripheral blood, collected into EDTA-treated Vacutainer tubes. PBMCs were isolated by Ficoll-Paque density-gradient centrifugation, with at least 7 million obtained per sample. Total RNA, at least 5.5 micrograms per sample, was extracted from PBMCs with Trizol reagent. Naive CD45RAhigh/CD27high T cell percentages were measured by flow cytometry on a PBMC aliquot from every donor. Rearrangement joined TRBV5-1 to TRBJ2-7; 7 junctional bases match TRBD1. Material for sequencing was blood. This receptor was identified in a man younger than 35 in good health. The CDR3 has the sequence CASSPDRASYEQYF. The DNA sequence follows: TGCGCCAGCAGTCCTGACAGGGCCTCCTACGAGCAGTACTTC. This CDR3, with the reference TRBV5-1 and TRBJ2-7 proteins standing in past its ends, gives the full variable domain KAGVTQTPRYLIKTRGQQVTLSCSPISGHRSVSWYQQTPGQGLQFLFEYFSETQRNKGNFPGRFSGRQFSNSRSEMNVSTLELGDSALYLCASSPDRASYEQYFGPGTRLTVT.